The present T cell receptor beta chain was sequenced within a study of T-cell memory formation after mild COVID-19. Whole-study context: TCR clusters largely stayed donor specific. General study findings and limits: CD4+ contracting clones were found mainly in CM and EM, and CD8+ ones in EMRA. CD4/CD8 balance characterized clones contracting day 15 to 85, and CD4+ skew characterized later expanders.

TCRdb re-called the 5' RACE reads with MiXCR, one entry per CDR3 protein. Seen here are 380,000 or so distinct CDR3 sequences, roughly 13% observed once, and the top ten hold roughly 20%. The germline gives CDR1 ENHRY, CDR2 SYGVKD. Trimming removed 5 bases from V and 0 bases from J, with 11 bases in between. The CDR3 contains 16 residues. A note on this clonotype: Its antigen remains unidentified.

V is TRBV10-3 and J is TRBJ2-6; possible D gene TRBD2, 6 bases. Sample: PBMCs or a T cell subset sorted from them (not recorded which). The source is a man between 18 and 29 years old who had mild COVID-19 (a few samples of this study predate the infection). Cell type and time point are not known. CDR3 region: CAISRAGSSGANVLTF. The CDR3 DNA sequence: TGTGCCATCAGTCGGGCGGGGAGCTCTGGGGCCAACGTCCTGACTTTC.